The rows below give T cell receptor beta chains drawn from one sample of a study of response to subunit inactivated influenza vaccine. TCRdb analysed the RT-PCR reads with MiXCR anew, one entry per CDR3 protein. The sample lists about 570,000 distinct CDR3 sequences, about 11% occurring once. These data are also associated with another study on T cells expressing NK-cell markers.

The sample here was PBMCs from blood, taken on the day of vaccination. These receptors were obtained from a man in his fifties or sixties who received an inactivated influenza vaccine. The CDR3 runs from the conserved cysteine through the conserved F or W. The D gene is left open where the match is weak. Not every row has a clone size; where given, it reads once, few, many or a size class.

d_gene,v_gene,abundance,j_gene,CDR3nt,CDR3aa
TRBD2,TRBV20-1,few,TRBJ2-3,TGCAGTGCTAGAGTGAGCGGGAAGACAGATACGCAGTATTTT,CSARVSGKTDTQYF
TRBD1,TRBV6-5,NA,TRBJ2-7,TGTGCCAGCAGTTCCTCGACAGGGTTGAACGAGCAGTACTTC,CASSSSTGLNEQYF
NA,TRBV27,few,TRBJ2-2,TGTGCCAGCAGACTAAGAAGGGGGTCGGCCGGGGAGCTGTTTTTT,CASRLRRGSAGELFF
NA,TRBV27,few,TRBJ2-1,TGTGCCAGCAATCGGGATTCCAACTCCTACAATGAGCAGTTCTTC,CASNRDSNSYNEQFF
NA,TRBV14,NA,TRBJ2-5,TGTGCCAGCAGCCCGACAAATCAAGAGACCCAGTACTTC,CASSPTNQETQYF
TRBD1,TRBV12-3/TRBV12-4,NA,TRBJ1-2,TGTGCCAGCAGTTTAGCAGGATACAGGGGAGCGCTCTCCTACACCTTC,CASSLAGYRGALSYTF
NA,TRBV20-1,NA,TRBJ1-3,TGCAGTGCTAAGTCAGGGGTCGGAAACACCATATATTTT,CSAKSGVGNTIYF
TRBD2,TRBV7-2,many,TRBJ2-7,TGTGCCAGCAGCTACCCCGGGGGGGGAATCAACGAGCAGTACTTC,CASSYPGGGINEQYF
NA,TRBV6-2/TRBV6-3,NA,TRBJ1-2,TGTGCCAGCAGTTACTTTGGCCAGGGAAGCGGCTACACCTTC,CASSYFGQGSGYTF
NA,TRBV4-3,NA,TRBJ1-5,TGCGCCAGCAGCCAAGATTTCCTCCAGCCCCAGCATTTT,CASSQDFLQPQHF
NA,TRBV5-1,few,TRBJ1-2,TGCGCCAGCAGCCACGATCCGGGGGACTATGGCTACACCTTC,CASSHDPGDYGYTF
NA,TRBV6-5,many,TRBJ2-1,TGTGCCAGCAGTTACGGGGGAGGGGGCGGAGATGAGCAGTTCTTC,CASSYGGGGGDEQFF
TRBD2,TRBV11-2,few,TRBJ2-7,TGTGCCAGCAGCTTAAGCGGGGGGGCTTCCTACGAGCAGTACTTC,CASSLSGGASYEQYF